The 22 T cell receptor beta chains below were found in one sample sequenced in a study of shared clonotypes between healthy human individuals. The protocol was immunoSEQ multiplex PCR, while the TCRdb copy is restricted to in-frame clones and leaves out a portion. This table holds some 1 million clones, about 74% found once. Source material: memory CD4+ T cells sorted from blood. Subset noted: CD45RA-negative fraction. The receptors shown here come from a young man in good health.

The rearrangement joins TRBV30 to TRBJ2-7, with 9 positions matching TRBD1. The germline V gene encodes CDR1 GTSNPN and CDR2 SVGIG (reference sequence). The CDR3 contains 14 residues. V lost 1 base to trimming and J lost 4 bases; unmatched junction nucleotides: 5. The chain's CDR3 is CAWSGGTGWYEQYF. Written as DNA, the CDR3 is TGTGCCTGGAGTGGGGGGACAGGGTGGTACGAGCAGTACTTC.

This chain connects TRBV7-8 to TRBJ1-1; 10 bases match TRBD1. V shed 5 bases, J shed 3 bases, and the junction held 6 bases outside the gene matches. Germline V gene lookup returns CDR1 SGHVS and CDR2 FQNEAQ. This CDR3 is built from 15 residues. The CDR3 here is CASSTPGTGDTEAFF. The CDR3 DNA reads TGTGCCAGCAGCACCCCCGGGACAGGGGACACTGAAGCTTTCTTT.

This sequence joins TRBV6-6 and TRBJ1-5; possibly TRBD1 for D (6 bases). CDR1 and CDR2 (germline): MNHNY, SVGAGI (reference sequence). Trimming left V 3 bases short and J 5 bases short, with 11 bases between. CDR3 length: 14 residues. Here the CDR3 DNA reads TGTGCCAGCAGTTATGGCAGGGGTTATCAGCCCCAGCATTTT. Translation gives CASSYGRGYQPQHF.

This chain links TRBV5-4 with TRBJ2-4; 8 bases are shared with TRBD1. CDR1 is SGHNT and CDR2 is YYREEE in the germline V gene (reference sequence). V gave up 0 bases and J gave up 5 bases; unmatched junction bases: 10. This CDR3 spans 17 amino acids. The CDR3 here is CASSLGTGLGGENIQYF. In DNA form, the CDR3 reads TGTGCCAGCAGCTTGGGGACAGGGCTTGGCGGAGAAAACATTCAGTACTTC.

This clone was recorded once. DNA of the CDR3: TGTGCCAGTAGTATAGAGGCCGGTCAGCCCCAGCATTTT. This translates into CASSIEAGQPQHF. The chain has TRBV19 and TRBJ1-5; no clear D gene. The CDR3 is 13 amino acids. Germline CDR1 reads LNHDA; CDR2 reads SQIVND (reference sequence). V lost 0 bases to trimming and J lost 6 bases, with 6 bases between them.

V usage is TRBV6-1 and J usage is TRBJ2-7; 11 bases fit TRBD1. V shed 4 bases and J 9 bases; nucleotides not matched to a gene: 11. The CDR3 extends over 15 amino acids. CDR1 and CDR2 (germline): MNHNS, SASEGT. CDR3 sequence: CASSAPDRGRRAQYF. Written as DNA, the CDR3 is TGTGCCAGCAGTGCCCCGGACAGGGGGCGCCGTGCGCAGTACTTC.

This clone was observed once. The gene calls are TRBV29-1 and TRBJ2-5; perhaps TRBD1 as D (6 bases). Trimming pared 7 bases from V and 4 bases from J, leaving 16 bases between. The germline V gene encodes CDR1 SQVTM and CDR2 ANQGSEA. The CDR3 length is 13 residues. The CDR3 is CSAQGIGGETQYF. The DNA for the CDR3 is TGCAGCGCCCAGGGTATAGGGGGAGAGACCCAGTACTTC.

The chain is built from TRBV5-1 and TRBJ1-2, with TRBD1 matching 9 bases. Germline CDR1 SGHRS, CDR2 YFSETQ. V shed 0 bases and J 8 bases; nucleotides not matched to a gene: 5. The CDR3 length is 14 residues. CDR3 in amino acids: CASSLVGTGQGYTF. The CDR3, as DNA: TGCGCCAGCAGCTTGGTAGGGACAGGGCAAGGCTACACCTTC.

This clone was observed a few times. Other DNA sequences of this sample code for an identical CDR3. This chain links TRBV5-1 with TRBJ1-2, with TRBD1 as a possible D gene (5 bases). CDR3 size: 13 residues. The V end lost 2 bases, the J end lost 2 bases, and 7 bases lay between the germline ends. Germline CDR1 and CDR2: SGHRS and YFSETQ. CDR3 in DNA: TGCGCCAGCAGCTTAGGGGAGAACTATGGCTACACCTTC. Translated: CASSLGENYGYTF.

The chain uses TRBV7-9 and TRBJ1-2; D is undetermined. The CDR3 length is 9 residues. Per the germline V gene, CDR1 is SEHNR and CDR2 is FQNEAQ (reference sequence). Deletions cut 5 bases from V and 10 bases from J, with 5 bases between. CDR3 region: CASSPAYTF. The CDR3 DNA reads as TGTGCCAGCAGCCCCGCCTACACCTTC.

The chain is built from TRBV5-4 and TRBJ2-1; 9 bases match TRBD2. Germline V gene data show CDR1 as SGHNT and CDR2 as YYREEE (reference sequence). The V segment lost 3 bases and the J segment 4 bases; nucleotides outside the gene matches: 8. This CDR3 has 16 amino acids. The CDR3 here is CASSSLAGGLYNEQFF. CDR3 sequence (DNA): TGTGCCAGCAGCTCTCTGGCGGGAGGGCTATACAATGAGCAGTTCTTC.

J is TRBJ1-2 and V is TRBV27; perhaps TRBD1 as D (5 bases). The CDR3 spans 14 residues. Germline CDR1 reads MNHEY; CDR2 reads SMNVEV (reference sequence). The V gene lost 2 bases and the J gene lost 8 bases, with 15 bases spanning the gap. The CDR3 region is CASSLQGEIGGYTF. CDR3 coding DNA: TGTGCCAGCAGTTTACAGGGCGAGATAGGGGGCTACACCTTC.

This clone showed up many times. The chain has TRBV7-2 and TRBJ2-2; D is uncertain. Trimming removed 2 bases from V and 0 bases from J, with 7 bases in between. Germline assignment: CDR1 SGHTA and CDR2 FQGNSA. The CDR3 contains 15 residues. The DNA of the CDR3 is TGTGCCAGCAGCTTAAGGCGAGCGAACACCGGGGAGCTGTTTTTT. Translated, it gives CASSLRRANTGELFF.

The chain uses TRBV4-1 and TRBJ2-7; D is unclear. The CDR3 has 16 amino acids. CDR1 is MGHRA and CDR2 is YSYEKL in the germline V gene. V was pared by 1 base and J by 2 bases, with 15 bases between. The CDR3 DNA sequence: TGCGCCAGCAGCCAAGCCTCTATCCGAGGTACCTACGAGCAGTACTTC. Translated: CASSQASIRGTYEQYF.

The V gene is TRBV4-1, the J gene TRBJ2-5; 8 nucleotides match TRBD2. Germline values: CDR1 MGHRA, CDR2 YSYEKL. This CDR3 region has 16 residues. V lost 4 bases, J lost 5 bases, and 12 bases stayed unmatched. The CDR3 nucleotides read TGCGCCAGCAGCCCAGGAAGCGGCGGGAGGTGGGAGACCCAGTACTTC. It encodes CASSPGSGGRWETQYF.

This clone was seen a few times. The chain is built from TRBV10-2 and TRBJ1-1, with a possible D match to TRBD1 (5 bases). Germline assignment: CDR1 WSHSY and CDR2 SAAADI. Trimming cost V 5 bases and J 1 base, with 8 bases left between them. The CDR3 is made up of 13 amino acids. CDR3 DNA: TGCGCCAGCAGTCTGACAGCGAACACTGAAGCTTTCTTT. It is translated as CASSLTANTEAFF.

The chain has TRBV28 and TRBJ2-5; possible D gene TRBD2, 6 bases. Germline assignment: CDR1 MDHEN and CDR2 SYDVKM. CDR3 size: 13 residues. V shed 8 bases and J shed 2 bases, with 12 bases lying between them. The CDR3 DNA reads TGTGCCAGCTTAGGAAGCGGGCAAGAGACCCAGTACTTC. It codes for CASLGSGQETQYF.

The J gene is TRBJ2-7, the V gene TRBV5-4; 9 bases are a match to TRBD2. Germline-derived CDR1 and CDR2 are SGHNT and YYREEE (reference sequence). Losses at the gene ends were 3 bases for V and 0 bases for J; bases not matched to a gene: 7. CDR3 size: 16 residues. CDR3: CASSSAGGLFSYEQYF. The CDR3 DNA reads TGTGCCAGCAGCTCGGCGGGGGGGCTCTTCTCCTACGAGCAGTACTTC.

This clone was picked up a small number of times. The rearrangement uses TRBV5-6 and TRBJ1-2; D uncertain. Trimming removed 0 bases at V and 6 bases at J, with 6 bases between. The CDR3 is 12 amino acids. Per the germline V gene, CDR1 is SGHDT and CDR2 is YYEEEE. The CDR3 is CASSLDSNGYTF. In DNA form, the CDR3 reads TGTGCCAGCAGCTTGGACAGTAATGGCTACACCTTC.

The V call is TRBV6-1, the J call TRBJ2-6; D not resolved. V lost 9 bases and J lost 0, with 6 bases in between. The CDR3 contains 13 residues. Germline lookup yields CDR1 MNHNS and CDR2 SASEGT. The CDR3 here is CASAGSGANVLTF. DNA of the CDR3: TGTGCCAGTGCAGGCTCTGGGGCCAACGTCCTGACTTTC.

The V and J genes are TRBV5-1 and TRBJ1-2; 9 nucleotides agree with TRBD1. Germline V gene data show CDR1 as SGHRS and CDR2 as YFSETQ. The CDR3 is 15 residues long. V lost 4 bases to trimming and J lost 0 bases; unmatched junction nucleotides: 4. CDR3 DNA sequence: TGCGCCAGCAGCAAGGGACAGGGATCTAACTATGGCTACACCTTC. Residues: CASSKGQGSNYGYTF.

This rearrangement joins TRBV5-1 to TRBJ2-5, with D maybe TRBD2 (5 bases). The V end was cut by 3 bases, the J end by 2 bases, with 14 bases between. Germline CDR1 and CDR2: SGHRS and YFSETQ. The CDR3 has 15 amino acids. CDR3: CASSSAGLLQETQYF. The CDR3 DNA follows: TGCGCCAGCAGCTCAGCAGGACTGTTACAAGAGACCCAGTACTTC.